This TCR beta chain was sequenced for a study of spatial heterogeneity in lung cancer. About the research overall: Detection consistently captured more beta-chain sequences than alpha-chain sequences.

There are many counts of this clonotype. The CDR3 contains 15 residues. The V segment lost 7 bases and the J segment 6 bases; nucleotides outside the gene matches: 11. Germline V CDR1 and CDR2: ENHRY, SYGVKD. Every molecule of TCR cDNA had its own unique molecular identifier. TCRdb itself ran the 5' RACE reads through MiXCR, one entry per CDR3 protein. The table lists approximately 6,900 distinct CDR3 sequences, roughly 3.8% of them singletons. As for time point: sample taken at primary tumor resection. From tumor, nontumor lung or frozen PBMC, whole RNA was taken unsorted for sequencing. The receptor was derived from a female donor with early-stage non-small cell lung cancer. Sequencing was performed on normal lung tissue next to the tumor, taken at surgery. The chain uses TRBV10-3 and TRBJ2-7, with 11 bases lining up with TRBD1. CDR3 DNA: TGTGCCATCAATGACCCCCGGGACAGGGGGGCCGAGCAGTACTTC. Translated, it gives CAINDPRDRGAEQYF.